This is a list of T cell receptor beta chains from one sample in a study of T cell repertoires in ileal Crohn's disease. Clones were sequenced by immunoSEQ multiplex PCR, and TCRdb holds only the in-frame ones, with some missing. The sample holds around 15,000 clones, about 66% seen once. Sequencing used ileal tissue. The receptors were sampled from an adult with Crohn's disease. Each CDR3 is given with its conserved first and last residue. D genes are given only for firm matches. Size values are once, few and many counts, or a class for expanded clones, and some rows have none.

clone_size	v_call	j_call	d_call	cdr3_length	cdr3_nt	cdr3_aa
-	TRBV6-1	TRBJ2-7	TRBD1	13	TGTGCCACCGACCCGGGACAGTCCTACGAGCAGTACTTC	CATDPGQSYEQYF
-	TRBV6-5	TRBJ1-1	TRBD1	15	TGTGCCAGCAGTCCAACCCGGGACAGAAACACTGAAGCTTTCTTT	CASSPTRDRNTEAFF
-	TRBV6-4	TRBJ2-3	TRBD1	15	TGTGCCAGCAGTGACGGGACAGGGGGCGCGGATACGCAGTATTTT	CASSDGTGGADTQYF
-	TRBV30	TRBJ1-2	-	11	TGTGCCTGGGAAGGGGCTTGGGGCTACACCTTC	CAWEGAWGYTF
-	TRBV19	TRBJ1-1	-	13	TGTGCCAGTAGTGCCTCCAGGGGCTCCGAAGCTTTCTTT	CASSASRGSEAFF
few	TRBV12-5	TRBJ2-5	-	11	TGTGCTAGTGGGGTAGAGGAGACCCAGTACTTC	CASGVEETQYF
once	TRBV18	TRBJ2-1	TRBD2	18	TGTGCCAGCTCACCGGCTCCCAGGTGGCTAGCGGGAGGGTATGAGCAGTTCTTC	CASSPAPRWLAGGYEQFF
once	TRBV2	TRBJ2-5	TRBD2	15	TGTGCCACCGGTCCGGGAGGGCCGTTGGGAGAGACCCAGTACTTC	CATGPGGPLGETQYF
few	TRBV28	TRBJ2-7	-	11	TGTGCCAGCAGTTTTAACTCCGAGCAGTACTTC	CASSFNSEQYF
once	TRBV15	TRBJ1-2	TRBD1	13	TGTGCCACCAGCAGGCCCGACCAGGGGGTCTCCACCTTC	CATSRPDQGVSTF
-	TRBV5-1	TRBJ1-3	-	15	TGCGCCAGCAGCTTGGCCGAGAGCTCTGGAAACACCATATATTTT	CASSLAESSGNTIYF
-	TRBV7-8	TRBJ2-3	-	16	TGTGCCAGCAGCTTAGAAGGGGGGAGGGCTTGGGATACGCAGTATTTT	CASSLEGGRAWDTQYF
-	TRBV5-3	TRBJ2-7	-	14	TGTGCCAGAAGCCCCCCTCGGGAGAAGTACGAGCAGTACTTC	CARSPPREKYEQYF